This T cell receptor beta chain derives from a study of T cell responses to AZD1222 COVID-19 vaccine (dated by TCRdb to the early 2020s). As for the study more broadly: Because spike-specific TCR depth and breadth did not differ between the two schedules, AZD1222 recipients who got a second dose at roughly 4 weeks were pooled with those who got a second dose at roughly 12 weeks. A total of 230 to 250 trial participants underwent TCR sequencing, of whom about 210 received two doses of AZD1222 and about 26 received two doses of the MenACWY control vaccine. Trial participants were enrolled by age into subgroups of 18-55, 56-69 and 70-plus years, and roughly 150, 30 and 60 TCR-sequenced participants, respectively, were included in these subgroups.

Points on this clone: Its antigen is unknown. No base qualities exist here, and no much larger clone lies one base off it.

The CDR3, from cysteine to phenylalanine, totals 16 residues. Only the CDR3 portion is preserved as DNA: 48 bases, with reading frame beginning at the first base. CDR1 SGHKS and CDR2 YYEKEE are derived from the germline V gene (reference sequence). V loses 4 bases of germline sequence and J loses 0 bases, and the interval between the two ends is 13 bases. General study outcomes and caveats: Conclusions about previously exposed vaccinees are limited, since just a handful of AZD1222 recipients were seropositive for SARS-CoV-2 at baseline. Epitopes outside the regions mutated in the B.1.351 and B.1.1.7 variants were reportedly recognized by nearly half of the unique spike-specific TCRs. Vaccine-associated CD4 TCRs spanned the whole spike protein, with dominant responses in regions 160-218 and 743-854. The 56-69-year group was small, and its depth increase did not reach significance, likely because of low power. A significant rise in spike-specific TCR breadth and depth was observed after two AZD1222 doses relative to day 0 and relative to MenACWY recipients. Most participants were white British and females outnumbered males, and the authors suggested that clonal diversity may have been underestimated. No day 14 peak-response samples were available, so repertoires were characterized only after the peak T cell response.

Taken with the paper, the label for time point translates to: baseline before first vaccination. Samples from vaccinated people were obtained from the UK trials COV001 and COV002, which included a single-blind randomized controlled phase 2/3 trial of AZD1222 (ChAdOx1 nCoV-19) in healthy adults. For TCRbeta chain sequencing, PBMC samples were collected from trial participants at day 0 and at day 28 after the second dose. The CDR3 regions of human TCRbeta chains were analyzed by immunosequencing. The published analysis was carried out like this. Repertoire TCRs were matched against a reference library of SARS-CoV-2-specific TCRs generated with the MIRA antigen-specificity platform. Breadth meant the fraction of unique TCRs that were SARS-CoV-2-associated, whereas depth meant the fraction of total T cells that were SARS-CoV-2-associated. Each spike-specific TCR was assigned to its reactive spike region and to a CD4 or CD8 class using the MIRA data. Log10-transformed breadth and depth values were compared by one-way ANOVA with Sidak's multiple comparisons tests. The table comes from immuneACCESS by way of TCRdb, which keeps in-frame sequences with V and J called. Part of the clones is missing from these tables; in studies checked, under half for an unresolved V gene and the rest for unknown reasons. For V, J and clone size, that table is used; D and trimming come from the DNA. This sample holds 100,000 to 150,000 clones; roughly 92% were observed only once. Jointly, the top ten make up 5% to 6.5% of the sample.

This receptor chain uses TRBV5-5 and TRBJ1-4, with the identity of the D gene unclear. This material consisted of peripheral blood, taken on day 0 of AZD1222 vaccination. The receptor was isolated from an adult in good health. The nucleotide sequence reads as follows: TGTGCCAGCAGCGGACCCTCGTGGGCAACTAATGAAAAACTGTTTTTT. Its coded protein is CASSGPSWATNEKLFF.